The entry below describes one T cell receptor beta chain. The data are from a study of blood T cell repertoires in COVID-19. Study-wide background: Samples representing acute and convalescent COVID-19 were sourced from the United States, Italy and Spain. T cells, B-cell-depleted T cells, or PBMCs supplied cDNA or gDNA.

Germline assignment: CDR1 LNHDA and CDR2 SQIVND (reference sequence). The CDR3 spans 19 residues. Trimming took 3 bases from V and 1 from J; bases not matched to a gene: 8. Original handling: The authors estimated nucleated cell counts from reference gene primer amplification. TCRdb keeps only in-frame clones here, not all; method: immunoSEQ multiplex PCR. That table supplies the V and J calls and clone size; D and trimming were determined from the DNA. The sample has 130,000 to 150,000 clones; approximately 80% are singletons. The chain employs TRBV19 and TRBJ2-2; 13 bases map to TRBD2. The sequence derives from a human donor in a cohort sampled during active COVID-19. Material: peripheral blood. In nucleotides, the CDR3 is TGTGCCAGTAGTATCGGACTAGCGGGAGCCCCTATGAACACCGGGGAGCTGTTTTTT. It is translated as CASSIGLAGAPMNTGELFF.